These 5 T cell receptor beta chains originate from one sample sequenced in a study of breast tumors, draining lymph nodes, adjacent tissues. TCRdb reanalysed the multiplex PCR reads using MiXCR and keeps one entry per CDR3 protein. The table has tens of thousands of distinct CDR3 sequences, roughly 69% seen once; the top ten hold 18%. Sequencing used breast tumor tissue. Receptors were obtained from a female donor with breast cancer. Some clones in this sample may be carry-over from other donors' samples.

Notes on this clonotype: The junction departs from germline at one end; a sequencing error may be responsible. The V call is TRBV19, the J call TRBJ1-2; TRBD1 might be the D (5 bases). Germline CDR1 LNHDA, CDR2 SQIVND (reference sequence). The CDR3 totals 17 residues. In DNA form, the CDR3 reads TGTGCCAGTAGTAGAGATCGGGACCGCGATTCTAACTATGGCTGCACCTTC. This sequence encodes CASSRDRDRDSNYGCTF.

This clonotype appeared many times. The V and J genes are TRBV14 and TRBJ2-7; perhaps TRBD1 as D (6 bases). CDR3 size: 13 residues. V lost 2 bases and J lost 7, with 12 bases in between. Looked up from germline, CDR1 is SGHDN and CDR2 is FVKESK. The CDR3 DNA follows: TGTGCCAGCAGCCAATGGGAGAGGGGGGAGCAGTACTTC. The encoded protein is CASSQWERGEQYF.

This clonotype came up many times. The CDR3 sequence: CAGSMGDGNTIYF. CDR3 nucleotide sequence: TGTGCCGGAAGTATGGGCGACGGAAACACCATATATTTT. The chain is built from TRBV5-4 and TRBJ1-3; D gene uncertain. The length of the CDR3 is 13 residues. Looked up from germline, CDR1 is SGHNT and CDR2 is YYREEE (reference sequence). V lost 10 bases, J lost 4 bases, and 15 bases lay in between.

J is TRBJ2-3 and V is TRBV11-2, with 12 bases identical to TRBD1. The CDR3 covers 16 residues. Trimming took 1 base from V and 6 from J; bases not matched to a gene: 5. Germline CDR1 SGHAT, CDR2 FQNNGV. Written as DNA, the CDR3 is TGTGCCAGCAGCTTAGTTGGGACAGGGGGCGCGGATACGCAGTATTTT. This encodes CASSLVGTGGADTQYF.

This chain connects TRBV6-5 to TRBJ2-7, with a weak D call TRBD1 (6 bases). V lost 2 bases to trimming and J lost 5 bases, with 10 bases between them. The length of the CDR3 is 13 residues. Germline V gene data show CDR1 as MNHEY and CDR2 as SVGAGI. The CDR3 sequence is CASSYRPGDEQYF. CDR3 nucleotide sequence: TGTGCCAGCAGTTACAGGCCAGGGGACGAGCAGTACTTC.